What follows are 19 T cell receptor beta chains derived from one specimen sequenced in a study of blood T cell repertoires in COVID-19. Repertoires were generated with immunoSEQ multiplex PCR, while TCRdb's copy carries only in-frame clones and drops some. The sample has over 150,000 clones; around four fifths are singletons. The sequenced material came from peripheral blood. The source is a woman in her 70s who had recovered from COVID-19.

The rearrangement uses TRBV14 and TRBJ1-1; possible D gene TRBD1, 5 bases. V shed 0 bases and J shed 6 bases, with 20 bases lying between them. The CDR3 sequence is 17 residues long. The V gene's germline CDR1 is SGHDN and CDR2 FVKESK. The CDR3 sequence is CASSQEYVGPGGSEAFF. The CDR3 bases are TGTGCCAGCAGCCAAGAATATGTAGGTCCGGGGGGTTCTGAAGCTTTCTTT.

J is TRBJ1-5 and V is TRBV18; D unclear. Germline CDR1 reads KGHSH; CDR2 reads LQKENI. The CDR3 loop spans 17 amino acids. Trimming took 6 bases from V and 0 from J, leaving 18 bases between them. Here the CDR3 reads CASSLFAPRDSNQPQHF. DNA of the CDR3: TGTGCCAGCTCCCTCTTTGCACCGAGGGATAGCAATCAGCCCCAGCATTTT.

CDR3 DNA sequence: TGTGCCAGCAGCCTCGGGACTAGCCAGGAGGAAGATACGCAGTATTTT. Residues: CASSLGTSQEEDTQYF. The V call is TRBV11-3, the J call TRBJ2-3, with 9 nucleotides matching TRBD2. From germline, CDR1 is SGHNT and CDR2 YENEEA. This CDR3 region has 16 residues. J lost 5 bases, V lost 5 bases, and 11 bases had no gene match. Looking up the rest from reference TRBV11-3 and TRBJ2-3 gives the full variable domain: EAGVVQSPRYKIIEKKQPVAFWCNPISGHNTLYWYLQNLGQGPELLIRYENEEAVDDSQLPKDRFSAERLKGVDSTLKIQPAELGDSAVYLCASSLGTSQEEDTQYFGPGTRLTVL.

The V gene is TRBV3-1 (or the pseudogene TRBV3-2), the J gene TRBJ2-7; 7 bases map to TRBD2. Per germline, CDR1 LGHDT and CDR2 YNNKEL (reference sequence). Trimming took 5 bases from V and 4 from J; bases not matched to a gene: 2. CDR3 size: 12 residues. The CDR3 nucleotides are TGTGCCAGCAGCGAGGGACTATACGAGCAGTACTTC. Translating it yields CASSEGLYEQYF.

The V call is TRBV12-3 or TRBV12-4, the J call TRBJ1-2; D uncertain. CDR3 length: 12 residues. The ends were cut back, 3 bases at V and 4 bases at J, with 6 bases in the middle. CDR3 in DNA: TGTGCCAGCAGTTTTTCCGGCTATGGCTACACCTTC. It translates to CASSFSGYGYTF.

The chain uses TRBV2 and TRBJ1-2; 9 nucleotides agree with TRBD1. The CDR3 length is 17 residues. J gave up 2 bases and V 3 bases, and 10 bases lay outside the gene matches. The V gene's germline CDR1 is SNHLY and CDR2 FYNNEI. The chain's CDR3 is CASSEGGQGLRNYGYTF. In DNA, the CDR3 is TGTGCCAGCAGTGAGGGGGGACAGGGCCTGAGGAACTATGGCTACACCTTC.

This rearrangement joins TRBV5-4 to TRBJ2-2; D perhaps matches TRBD2 (6 bases). The CDR3 spans 16 residues. V dropped 4 bases and J dropped 3 bases, with 16 bases sitting between them. Germline CDR1 reads SGHNT; CDR2 reads YYREEE (reference sequence). DNA of the CDR3: TGTGCCAGCAGCCCAGGACCGTGGGGGGACACCGGGGAGCTGTTTTTT. It yields the protein CASSPGPWGDTGELFF.

The genes are TRBV5-6 and TRBJ1-1; 9 bases agree with TRBD1. The CDR3 spans 15 residues. Germline V gives CDR1 SGHDT, CDR2 YYEEEE. V was pared by 4 bases and J by 5 bases, with 9 bases of the junction left unmatched. The CDR3 is CASSGGTGFGTEAFF. CDR3 DNA sequence: TGTGCCAGCAGCGGGGGGACAGGGTTCGGGACTGAAGCTTTCTTT.

This clone appeared a few times. V is TRBV5-4 and J is TRBJ1-2; TRBD1 might be the D (5 bases). Between the trimmed V and J ends, which lost 5 bases and 6 bases, there was a span of 11 bases. The germline CDR1 and CDR2 sequences are SGHNT and YYREEE (reference sequence). The CDR3 is 12 residues long. The CDR3 region has the DNA TGTGCCAGCAGGGCTGGGGGGGATGGCTACACCTTC. This encodes CASRAGGDGYTF.

The rearrangement joins TRBV7-9 to TRBJ2-7, with 14 nucleotides matching TRBD2. Looked up from germline, CDR1 is SEHNR and CDR2 is FQNEAQ (reference sequence). This CDR3 is built from 17 residues. Unmatched junction bases numbered 9, after V lost 5 bases and J lost 3 bases. The CDR3 DNA reads as TGTGCCAGCAGCCCACCCGGGACTAGCGGGAGAGGCTACGAGCAGTACTTC. As protein: CASSPPGTSGRGYEQYF.

V usage is TRBV3-1 (or the pseudogene TRBV3-2) and J usage is TRBJ2-1; a weak D match, TRBD1 (5 bases). This CDR3 has 12 residues. The germline gives CDR1 LGHDT, CDR2 YNNKEL (reference sequence). Deletions cut 4 bases from V and 12 bases from J, with 13 bases between. The CDR3 protein is CASSRGRLVQFF. In DNA, the CDR3 is TGTGCCAGCAGCCGGGGCCGTCTGGTGCAGTTCTTC.

This clone was detected only a few times. This sequence joins TRBV29-1 and TRBJ1-2; D is possibly TRBD1 (6 bases). Germline V gene data show CDR1 as SQVTM and CDR2 as ANQGSEA. Trimming took off 7 bases at V and 2 bases at J, with 11 bases between the two ends. The CDR3 extends over 12 amino acids. CDR3 bases: TGCAGCGCCGCCGGACAGAACTATGGCTACACCTTC. Translated: CSAAGQNYGYTF.

The chain couples TRBV25-1 to TRBJ1-2; 7 bases align to TRBD1. Germline values: CDR1 MGHDK, CDR2 SYGVNS. Germline trimming cut 3 bases from V and 4 bases from J; bases unmatched to any gene: 8. This CDR3 comprises 15 residues. The CDR3 DNA reads TGTGCCAGCAGTGACCTCGGACAGGCCTTCTATGGCTACACCTTC. Residues: CASSDLGQAFYGYTF.

This chain links TRBV28 with TRBJ2-7, with D perhaps TRBD1 (7 bases). This CDR3 is 14 amino acids long. Looked up from germline, CDR1 is MDHEN and CDR2 is SYDVKM. Trimming stripped 7 bases from V and 6 bases from J, with 19 bases between. The CDR3 sequence: CASTLGGQYGEQYF. CDR3 nucleotides: TGTGCCAGCACCCTGGGGGGACAGTATGGCGAGCAGTACTTC.

The V call is TRBV10-1, the J call TRBJ1-2; unclear D gene. This CDR3 has 13 amino acids. The V gene's germline CDR1 is WNHNN and CDR2 SYGVQD (reference sequence). V lost 10 bases and J lost 6, with 18 bases in between. CDR3 in amino acids: CANPVGLRDGYTF. CDR3 DNA: TGCGCCAATCCAGTCGGGCTGAGGGATGGCTACACCTTC.

This clone has only a few counts. This chain connects TRBV3-1 (or the pseudogene TRBV3-2) to TRBJ2-7; D is undetermined. The CDR3 is 13 residues long. Germline CDR1 LGHDT, CDR2 YNNKEL (reference sequence). Trimming pared 3 bases from V and 6 bases from J, leaving 12 bases between. The CDR3 region has the DNA TGTGCCAGCAGCCAGTTTGGGCCCTTCGAGCAGTACTTC. As protein: CASSQFGPFEQYF.

The V call is TRBV5-6, the J call TRBJ1-4; 9 bases line up with TRBD1. The germline V gene has CDR1 SGHDT and CDR2 YYEEEE. There are 13 residues in the CDR3. V lost 4 bases to trimming and J lost 8 bases; unmatched junction nucleotides: 3. The CDR3 sequence is CASSGDRDEKLFF. The CDR3 nucleotides read TGTGCCAGCAGCGGGGACAGGGACGAAAAACTGTTTTTT.

The gene calls are TRBV27 and TRBJ1-2; 7 nucleotides line up with TRBD1. The trim removed 6 bases at V and 3 bases at J, leaving 4 bases unmatched. Germline V gene data show CDR1 as MNHEY and CDR2 as SMNVEV (reference sequence). The length of the CDR3 is 13 residues. CDR3 amino acids: CASRQDRDYGYTF. The CDR3 DNA sequence: TGTGCCAGCAGGCAAGACAGGGACTATGGCTACACCTTC.

The chain combines TRBV5-1 with TRBJ1-1, with a possible D match to TRBD1 (6 bases). There are 16 residues in the CDR3. Germline V lookup: CDR1 SGHRS, CDR2 YFSETQ. Trimming took off 4 bases at V and 0 bases at J, with 16 bases between the two ends. The CDR3 coding sequence is TGCGCCAGCAGCCCAAGGACAGACCATATGAACACTGAAGCTTTCTTT. This gives the protein CASSPRTDHMNTEAFF.